One and the same sample provided the 7 T cell receptor beta chains below, sequenced in a study of blood T cell repertoires in COVID-19. Here immunoSEQ multiplex PCR was the method, and the copy in TCRdb shows in-frame clones only, minus some. Counted here are around 100,000 clones, roughly 87% occurring once; the ten biggest clones make up approximately 7.3%. Source material: peripheral blood. These receptors originate from a man younger than 40 in a cohort sampled during active COVID-19.

The gene calls are TRBV5-1 and TRBJ1-2, with D perhaps TRBD1 (6 bases). The CDR3 consists of 12 residues. CDR1 is SGHRS and CDR2 is YFSETQ in the germline V gene. Between the trimmed V and J ends, which lost 3 bases and 7 bases, there was a span of 10 bases. CDR3 protein: CASSSIGGGYTF. CDR3 DNA sequence: TGCGCCAGCAGCTCGATAGGGGGTGGCTACACCTTC.

The chain is built from TRBV28 and TRBJ2-1, with D perhaps matching TRBD1 (5 bases). The CDR3 sequence is 14 residues long. V was pared by 2 bases and J by 4 bases, with 9 bases between. From germline, CDR1 is MDHEN and CDR2 SYDVKM. CDR3 DNA: TGTGCCAGCAGTTTAAGGGGAAAGTACAATGAGCAGTTCTTC. Amino acid sequence: CASSLRGKYNEQFF.

The chain recombines TRBV27 with TRBJ2-7; the match to TRBD1 covers 7 bases. Germline CDR1 MNHEY, CDR2 SMNVEV (reference sequence). The length of the CDR3 is 13 residues. V lost 4 bases and J lost 2; bases outside the gene matches: 2. In DNA, the CDR3 is TGTGCCAGCAGTTGGACAGGCACCTACGAGCAGTACTTC. It yields the protein CASSWTGTYEQYF.

The chain has TRBV6-2 or TRBV6-3 and TRBJ2-3; 14 nucleotides match TRBD2. V was pared by 4 bases and J by 4 bases, with 4 bases of the junction left unmatched. The CDR3 totals 16 residues. Germline CDR1 reads MNHEY; CDR2 reads SVGEGT. CDR3 sequence (DNA): TGTGCCAGCAGTTTAGGGACTAGCGGGGGTGCAGATACGCAGTATTTT. Amino acids: CASSLGTSGGADTQYF.

This chain joins TRBV13 and TRBJ2-3, with 14 bases identical to TRBD2. The germline CDR1 and CDR2 sequences are PRHDT and FYEKMQ (reference sequence). There are 17 residues in the CDR3. The V and J ends lost 5 bases and 1 base, in that order; junction bases with no gene match: 5. The CDR3 protein is CASSRLAGGSGTDTQYF. CDR3 nucleotides: TGTGCCAGCAGCCGACTAGCGGGGGGGAGTGGCACAGATACGCAGTATTTT.

The rearrangement links TRBV3-1 (or the pseudogene TRBV3-2) to TRBJ2-1; 7 bases fit TRBD2. The CDR3 totals 17 residues. The germline V gene has CDR1 LGHDT and CDR2 YNNKEL (reference sequence). V was pared by 1 base and J by 4 bases, with 10 bases of the junction left unmatched. The CDR3 sequence is CASSQVLVRAGYNEQFF. Written as DNA, the CDR3 is TGTGCCAGCAGCCAAGTACTTGTCAGAGCGGGATACAATGAGCAGTTCTTC.

In this sample, this clone turned up a few times. The chain uses TRBV12-5 and TRBJ2-1; TRBD2 might be the D (5 bases). This CDR3 contains 15 residues. Germline loops: CDR1 LGHNT, CDR2 FRNRAP. V lost 8 bases and J lost 1, with 15 bases in between. The CDR3 DNA follows: TGTGCTAGTCGCGGGCTAGGCCAGTCCTACAATGAGCAGTTCTTC. Protein sequence: CASRGLGQSYNEQFF.